The present entry profiles one T cell receptor beta chain with its context. Its antigen is not known. These data originate in a study of OX40 agonist ivuxolimab in advanced cancers. As for the study in general: Participants, approximately 81% male, averaged around 64 years of age, ranging from about 23 to 79. Study-level results: Among some nonresponders, normalized T-cell clonal expansion was also low.

This CDR3 has 13 residues. The V and J ends lost 1 base and 5 bases respectively, with 9 bases between them. Germline V gene data show CDR1 as SEHNR and CDR2 as FQNEAQ (reference sequence). Produced via immunoSEQ multiplex PCR; TCRdb's table is partial and in-frame only. The sample holds nearly 90,000 clones, 87% seen once. The sample here was CD4+ or CD8+ T cells sorted from blood, taken in a trial of the OX40 agonist ivuxolimab. This chain connects TRBV7-9 to TRBJ2-7; maybe TRBD1 (5 bases). The sequence was obtained from an adult with an advanced solid tumor such as melanoma, head and neck, liver or kidney cancer. The CDR3 here is CASSLGQSNEQYF. The CDR3 nucleotides are TGTGCCAGCAGCTTAGGACAGTCCAACGAGCAGTACTTC.